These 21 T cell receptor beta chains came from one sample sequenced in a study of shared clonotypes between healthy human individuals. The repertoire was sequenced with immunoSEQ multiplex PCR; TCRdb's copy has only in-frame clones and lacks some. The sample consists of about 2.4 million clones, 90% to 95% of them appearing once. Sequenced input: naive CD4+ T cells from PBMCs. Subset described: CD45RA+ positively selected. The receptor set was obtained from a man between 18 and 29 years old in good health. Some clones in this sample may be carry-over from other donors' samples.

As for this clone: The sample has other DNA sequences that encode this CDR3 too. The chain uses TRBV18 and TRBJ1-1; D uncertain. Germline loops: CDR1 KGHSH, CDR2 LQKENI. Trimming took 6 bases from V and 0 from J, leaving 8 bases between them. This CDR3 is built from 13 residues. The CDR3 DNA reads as TGTGCCAGCTCCCCAAGTCTGAACACTGAAGCTTTCTTT. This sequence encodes CASSPSLNTEAFF.

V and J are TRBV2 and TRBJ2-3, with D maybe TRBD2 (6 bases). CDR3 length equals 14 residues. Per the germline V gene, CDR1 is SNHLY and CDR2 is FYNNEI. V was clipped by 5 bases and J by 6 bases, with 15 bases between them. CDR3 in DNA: TGTGCCAGCAGTCCTAGGACTAAAGGGGATACGCAGTATTTT. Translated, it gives CASSPRTKGDTQYF.

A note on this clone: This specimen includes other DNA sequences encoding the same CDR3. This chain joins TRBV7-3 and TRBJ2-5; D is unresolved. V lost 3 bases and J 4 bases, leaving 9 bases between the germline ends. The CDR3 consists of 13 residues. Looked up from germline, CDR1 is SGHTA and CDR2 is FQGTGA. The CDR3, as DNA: TGTGCCAGCAGCTTGAGTCAGAGAGAGACCCAGTACTTC. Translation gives CASSLSQRETQYF. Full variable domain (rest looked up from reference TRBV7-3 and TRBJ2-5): GAGVSQTPSNKVTEKGKYVELRCDPISGHTALYWYRQSLGQGPEFLIYFQGTGAADDSGLPNDRFFAVRPEGSVSTLKIQRTERGDSAVYLCASSLSQRETQYFGPGTRLLVL.

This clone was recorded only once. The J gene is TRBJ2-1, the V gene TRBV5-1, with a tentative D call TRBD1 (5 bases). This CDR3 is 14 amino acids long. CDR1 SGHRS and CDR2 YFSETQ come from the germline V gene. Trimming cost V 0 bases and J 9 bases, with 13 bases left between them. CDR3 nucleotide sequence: TGCGCCAGCAGCTTGGACCGTCTCAGGGCTGAGCAGTTCTTC. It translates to CASSLDRLRAEQFF.

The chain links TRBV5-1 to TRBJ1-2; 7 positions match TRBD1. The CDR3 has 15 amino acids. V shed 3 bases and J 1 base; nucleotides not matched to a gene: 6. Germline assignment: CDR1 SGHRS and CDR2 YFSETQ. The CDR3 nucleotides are TGCGCCAGCAGCTCCTCCGACAGGGATAACTATGGCTACACCTTC. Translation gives CASSSSDRDNYGYTF.

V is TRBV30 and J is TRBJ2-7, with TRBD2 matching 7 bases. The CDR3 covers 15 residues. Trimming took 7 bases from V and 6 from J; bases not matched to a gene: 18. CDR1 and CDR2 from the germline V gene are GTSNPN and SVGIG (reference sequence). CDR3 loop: CASRRRGSGGFEQYF. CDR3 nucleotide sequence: TGTGCCTCACGGAGGCGGGGGTCCGGTGGGTTCGAGCAGTACTTC.

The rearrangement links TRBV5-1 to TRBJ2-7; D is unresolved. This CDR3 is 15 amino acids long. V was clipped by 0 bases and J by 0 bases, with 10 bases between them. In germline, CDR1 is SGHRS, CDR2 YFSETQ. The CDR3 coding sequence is TGCGCCAGCAGCTTGGCCGGGCAGGCCTCCTACGAGCAGTACTTC. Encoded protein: CASSLAGQASYEQYF.

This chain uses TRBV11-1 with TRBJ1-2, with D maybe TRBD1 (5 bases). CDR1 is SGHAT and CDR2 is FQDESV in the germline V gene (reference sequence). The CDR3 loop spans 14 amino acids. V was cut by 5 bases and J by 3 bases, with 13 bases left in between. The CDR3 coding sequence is TGTGCCAGCAGCCCCCGGGGCAGGGACTATGGCTACACCTTC. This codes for CASSPRGRDYGYTF.

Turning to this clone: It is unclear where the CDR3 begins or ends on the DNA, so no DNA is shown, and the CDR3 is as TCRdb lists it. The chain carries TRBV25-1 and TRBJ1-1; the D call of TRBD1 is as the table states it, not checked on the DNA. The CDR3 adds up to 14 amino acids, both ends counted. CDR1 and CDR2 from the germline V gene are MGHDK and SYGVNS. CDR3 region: CASSEWAGGAASFF.

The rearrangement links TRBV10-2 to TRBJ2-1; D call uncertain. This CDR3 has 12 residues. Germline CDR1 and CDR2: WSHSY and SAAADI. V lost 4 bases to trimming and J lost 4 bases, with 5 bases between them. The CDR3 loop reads CASSGLYNEQFF. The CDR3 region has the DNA TGCGCCAGCAGTGGACTTTACAATGAGCAGTTCTTC.

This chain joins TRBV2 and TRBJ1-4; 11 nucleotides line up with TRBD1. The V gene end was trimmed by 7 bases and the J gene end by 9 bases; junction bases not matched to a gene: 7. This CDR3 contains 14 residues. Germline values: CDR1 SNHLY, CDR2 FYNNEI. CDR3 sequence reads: CASTGTGGGQKLFF. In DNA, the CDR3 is TGTGCCAGCACCGGGACAGGGGGGGGACAAAAACTGTTTTTT.

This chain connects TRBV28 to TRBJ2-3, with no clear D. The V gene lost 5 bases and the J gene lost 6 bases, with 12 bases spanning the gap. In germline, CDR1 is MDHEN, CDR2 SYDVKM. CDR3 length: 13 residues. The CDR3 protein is CASSQIGRDTQYF. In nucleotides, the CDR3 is TGTGCCAGCAGTCAGATCGGGCGGGATACGCAGTATTTT.

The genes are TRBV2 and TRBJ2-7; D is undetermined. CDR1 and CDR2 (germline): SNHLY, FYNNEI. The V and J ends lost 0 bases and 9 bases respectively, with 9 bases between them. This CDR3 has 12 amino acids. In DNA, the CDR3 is TGTGCCAGCAGTGAAGCCAGGACGGGGCAGTACTTC. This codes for CASSEARTGQYF.

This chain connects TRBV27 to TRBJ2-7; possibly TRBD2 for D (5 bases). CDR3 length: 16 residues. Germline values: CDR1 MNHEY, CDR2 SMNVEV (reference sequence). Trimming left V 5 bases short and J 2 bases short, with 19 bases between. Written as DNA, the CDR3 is TGTGCCAGCAGTCCCTATAGGGCGGGCCATACCTACGAGCAGTACTTC. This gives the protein CASSPYRAGHTYEQYF.

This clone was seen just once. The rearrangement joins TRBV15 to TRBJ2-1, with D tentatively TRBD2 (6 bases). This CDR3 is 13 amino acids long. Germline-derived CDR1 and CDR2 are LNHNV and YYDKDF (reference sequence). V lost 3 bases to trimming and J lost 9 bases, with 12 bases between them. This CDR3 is CATSREGLSEQFF. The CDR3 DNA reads TGTGCCACCAGCAGGGAGGGGTTGAGTGAGCAGTTCTTC.

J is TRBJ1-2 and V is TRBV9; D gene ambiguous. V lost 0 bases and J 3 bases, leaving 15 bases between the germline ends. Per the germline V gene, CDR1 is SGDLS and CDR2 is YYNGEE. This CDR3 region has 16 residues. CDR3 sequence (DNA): TGTGCCAGCAGCGTAGCTCCCCGGGTCCCCCACTATGGCTACACCTTC. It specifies CASSVAPRVPHYGYTF.

The CDR3 region is CASSPPGGAPYEQYF. The CDR3 coding sequence is TGTGCCAGCAGTCCCCCGGGTGGCGCGCCCTACGAGCAGTACTTC. V usage is TRBV28 and J usage is TRBJ2-5; D call uncertain. The end of the DNA fits TRBJ2-7 better, so the J call may be wrong. Germline assignment: CDR1 MDHEN and CDR2 SYDVKM. The CDR3 contains 15 residues.

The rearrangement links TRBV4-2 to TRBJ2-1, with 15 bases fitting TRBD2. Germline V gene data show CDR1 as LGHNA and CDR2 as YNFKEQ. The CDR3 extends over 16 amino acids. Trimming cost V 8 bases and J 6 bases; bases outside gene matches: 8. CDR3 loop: CASGAWGLAGGNEQFF. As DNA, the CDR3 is TGTGCCAGCGGAGCATGGGGACTAGCGGGAGGCAATGAGCAGTTCTTC.

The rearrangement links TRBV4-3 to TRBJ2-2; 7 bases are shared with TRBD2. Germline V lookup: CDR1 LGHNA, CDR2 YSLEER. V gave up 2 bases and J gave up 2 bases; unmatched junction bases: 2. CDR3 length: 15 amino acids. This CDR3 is CASSQRTSNTGELFF. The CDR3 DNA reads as TGCGCCAGCAGCCAAAGGACTAGTAACACCGGGGAGCTGTTTTTT.

DNA of the CDR3: TGTGCCAGCAGCCCCGGGGGTGCTGGGTACACCATATATTTT. Translation gives CASSPGGAGYTIYF. This chain connects TRBV9 to TRBJ1-3; a weak D match, TRBD1 (5 bases). CDR1 and CDR2 from the germline V gene are SGDLS and YYNGEE. The CDR3 runs 14 residues. Trimming took off 4 bases at V and 8 bases at J, with 16 bases between the two ends.

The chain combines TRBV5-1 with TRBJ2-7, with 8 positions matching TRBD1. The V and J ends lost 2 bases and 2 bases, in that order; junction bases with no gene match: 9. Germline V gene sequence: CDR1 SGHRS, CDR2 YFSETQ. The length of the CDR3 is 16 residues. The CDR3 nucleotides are TGCGCCAGCAGCTTAAATACCGGGACAGGAGCCTACGAGCAGTACTTC. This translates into CASSLNTGTGAYEQYF.